One sample yielded the 31 T cell receptor beta chains listed below, sequenced in a study of T cells in narcolepsy (dated by TCRdb to the late 2010s). The protocol used for the library was the immunoSEQ multiplex PCR assay. The table was pulled from immuneACCESS by TCRdb, which kept in-frame rearrangements only. Such tables lose some clones; where checked, under half of the loss comes from unresolved V genes, and the rest has no known cause. Recorded for this sample are tens of thousands of clones; approximately 88% of them occurred a single time. The ten largest clonotypes hold roughly 1.2% of the sample. Sequencing was done on a sample of CD45RA- memory CD4+ T cells from PBMCs. What the cell subset or site label conveys for this sample: memory T cells sorted ex vivo from peripheral blood. The receptor set was obtained from a human donor with narcolepsy.

Notes on this clone: The identical CDR3 is also encoded by other nucleotide sequences in the sample. The CDR3 bases are TGTGCCAGCAGCTTAGGACAGAATCAGCCCCAGCATTTT. This encodes CASSLGQNQPQHF. The rearrangement uses TRBV7-3 and TRBJ1-5; D possibly corresponds to TRBD1 (6 bases). The V end was cut by 2 bases, the J end by 4 bases, with 6 bases between. Per germline, CDR1 SGHTA and CDR2 FQGTGA. The CDR3 runs 13 residues.

This clone was counted a single time. This chain links TRBV4-2 with TRBJ1-4; the match to TRBD1 covers 7 bases. CDR3 length equals 15 residues. The germline gives CDR1 LGHNA, CDR2 YNFKEQ. The J segment lost 4 bases and the V segment lost 6 bases, leaving 8 bases of the junction unmatched. Here the CDR3 reads CASRRSGQFNEKLFF. The CDR3 nucleotides are TGTGCCAGCAGACGATCGGGACAGTTTAATGAAAAACTGTTTTTT.

The sample holds one count of this clone. The CDR3 coding sequence is TGTGCCAATACACATCAGGGGGCCGAACAGACAGATACGCAGTATTTT. Residues: CANTHQGAEQTDTQYF. The gene calls are TRBV19 and TRBJ2-3, with 8 positions matching TRBD1. Germline V lookup: CDR1 LNHDA, CDR2 SQIVND (reference sequence). The CDR3 loop spans 16 amino acids. Germline trimming cut 10 bases from V and 3 bases from J; bases unmatched to any gene: 15.

The chain carries TRBV11-1 and TRBJ1-2, with 7 bases lining up with TRBD1. J was trimmed by 12 bases and V by 5 bases; bases with no gene match: 9. The CDR3 is made up of 12 amino acids. Germline-derived CDR1 and CDR2 are SGHAT and FQDESV (reference sequence). The CDR3 coding sequence is TGTGCCAGCAGCCTGACGACAGGGCCCCACACCTTC. Protein sequence: CASSLTTGPHTF.

The chain employs TRBV5-1 and TRBJ2-4; TRBD1 or TRBD2 may be the D gene (5 bases each). The CDR3 totals 14 residues. The ends were cut back, 5 bases at V and 6 bases at J, with 15 bases in the middle. In germline, CDR1 is SGHRS, CDR2 YFSETQ. CDR3 region: CASSSGTQGNIQYF. CDR3 coding DNA: TGCGCCAGCAGTTCCGGGACCCAGGGAAACATTCAGTACTTC. The full variable domain, rest sourced from reference TRBV5-1 and TRBJ2-4, is KAGVTQTPRYLIKTRGQQVTLSCSPISGHRSVSWYQQTPGQGLQFLFEYFSETQRNKGNFPGRFSGRQFSNSRSEMNVSTLELGDSALYLCASSSGTQGNIQYFGAGTRLSVL.

This chain uses TRBV30 with TRBJ2-3; tentatively, D is TRBD1 or TRBD2 (5 bases each). The CDR3 loop spans 15 amino acids. V was trimmed by 0 bases and J by 6 bases, leaving 16 bases between them. Germline assignment: CDR1 GTSNPN and CDR2 SVGIG (reference sequence). The DNA of the CDR3 is TGTGCCTGGAGTGTGGGAGCGGACATCACGGATACGCAGTATTTT. It codes for CAWSVGADITDTQYF.

The CDR3 DNA reads TGTGCCAGCAGTTCCTACAGGTTCCAGTTGGCCCAGCATTTT. Translated: CASSSYRFQLAQHF. The chain recombines TRBV28 with TRBJ1-5; possible D gene TRBD1, 5 bases. Trimming cost V 4 bases and J 11 bases, with 18 bases left between them. CDR1 and CDR2 from the germline V gene are MDHEN and SYDVKM. This CDR3 is built from 14 residues.

V and J are TRBV11-1 and TRBJ2-4; D not certain. The germline V gene encodes CDR1 SGHAT and CDR2 FQDESV (reference sequence). V gave up 2 bases and J gave up 2 bases, with 4 bases separating them. CDR3 length: 13 amino acids. CDR3 DNA sequence: TGTGCCAGCAGCTTATCCACCAAAAACATTCAGTACTTC. Translation gives CASSLSTKNIQYF. The variable domain in full, completed from reference TRBV11-1 and TRBJ2-4, reads EAEVAQSPRYKITEKSQAVAFWCDPISGHATLYWYRQILGQGPELLVQFQDESVVDDSQLPKDRFSAERLKGVDSTLKIQPAELGDSAMYLCASSLSTKNIQYFGAGTRLSVL.

The rearrangement uses TRBV19 and TRBJ2-7; 10 bases match TRBD1. CDR1 LNHDA and CDR2 SQIVND come from the germline V gene (reference sequence). The CDR3 loop spans 18 amino acids. Trimming took 5 bases from V and 0 from J; bases not matched to a gene: 13. The CDR3 coding sequence is TGTGCCAGTAGTTTTTCCGGGACAGGGGCCTCCCTCTCCTACGAGCAGTACTTC. It yields the protein CASSFSGTGASLSYEQYF.

The gene calls are TRBV4-3 and TRBJ1-3; the D is unclear. Deletions cut 1 base from V and 0 bases from J, with 7 bases between. CDR1 LGHNA and CDR2 YSLEER come from the germline V gene. CDR3 length: 15 amino acids. The CDR3 protein is CASSQGRDSGNTIYF. The CDR3 DNA is TGCGCCAGCAGCCAAGGGCGTGACTCTGGAAACACCATATATTTT.

This clone was counted a single time. J is TRBJ1-1 and V is TRBV30; TRBD1 agrees at 10 bases. The germline CDR1 and CDR2 sequences are GTSNPN and SVGIG (reference sequence). Trimming at V came to 5 bases and at J to 4 bases, leaving 1 base not matched to a gene. The CDR3 spans 12 residues. This CDR3 reads CAWWTGGTEAFF. The CDR3 DNA sequence: TGTGCCTGGTGGACAGGGGGCACTGAAGCTTTCTTT.

The chain couples TRBV4-2 to TRBJ2-7; 14 nucleotides align to TRBD2. Trimming at V came to 1 base and at J to 7 bases, leaving 3 bases not matched to a gene. The CDR3 has 15 residues. Germline values: CDR1 LGHNA, CDR2 YNFKEQ. The CDR3 region is CASSQGTSGGWEQYF. CDR3 in DNA: TGTGCCAGCAGCCAAGGGACTAGCGGGGGGTGGGAGCAGTACTTC.

This clone was found once. The chain combines TRBV18 with TRBJ1-1; D not certain. V was pared by 1 base and J by 0 bases, with 9 bases between. The CDR3 totals 15 residues. CDR1 and CDR2 from the germline V gene are KGHSH and LQKENI. Written as DNA, the CDR3 is TGTGCCAGCTCACCACATAAGGGTATGAACACTGAAGCTTTCTTT. This translates into CASSPHKGMNTEAFF.

The chain carries TRBV7-9 and TRBJ2-7; D may be TRBD2 (6 bases). Trimming took off 0 bases at V and 5 bases at J, with 11 bases between the two ends. The CDR3 has 14 amino acids. Germline V CDR1 and CDR2: SEHNR, FQNEAQ (reference sequence). The CDR3 loop is CASSLAGGNHEQYF. CDR3 nucleotide sequence: TGTGCCAGCAGCTTAGCCGGAGGGAACCACGAGCAGTACTTC.

The chain links TRBV7-2 to TRBJ2-3; 8 bases match TRBD1. The CDR3 is 14 amino acids. The ends lost 5 bases at V and 6 bases at J; junction bases unmatched: 7. Germline CDR1 and CDR2: SGHTA and FQGNSA. CDR3 coding DNA: TGTGCCAGCAGCCTACGACAGGGGACGGATACGCAGTATTTT. It specifies CASSLRQGTDTQYF.

The gene calls are TRBV27 and TRBJ1-6, with D perhaps TRBD1 (6 bases). The ends were cut back, 2 bases at V and 10 bases at J, with 18 bases in the middle. The germline CDR1 and CDR2 sequences are MNHEY and SMNVEV (reference sequence). The CDR3 has 16 amino acids. The CDR3 coding sequence is TGTGCCAGCAGTTTAGGGGGCGCCGGGGTAAGATCACCCCTCCACTTT. Its translation: CASSLGGAGVRSPLHF.

The rearrangement uses TRBV9 and TRBJ2-5, with D hard to call. Germline V CDR1 and CDR2: SGDLS, YYNGEE. Trimming took off 0 bases at V and 5 bases at J, with 8 bases between the two ends. This CDR3 region has 13 residues. This CDR3 reads CASSVGQRETQYF. The CDR3 DNA is TGTGCCAGCAGCGTAGGGCAGAGGGAGACCCAGTACTTC.

The chain employs TRBV18 and TRBJ1-1; 7 bases map to TRBD1. The germline CDR1 and CDR2 sequences are KGHSH and LQKENI. The CDR3 contains 18 residues. V was clipped by 3 bases and J by 4 bases; unmatched bases: 17. The CDR3 region has the DNA TGTGCCAGCTCACCGACTAGACAGGGACCAACGGGTAGCACTGAAGCTTTCTTT. The encoded protein is CASSPTRQGPTGSTEAFF.

V and J are TRBV12-5 and TRBJ2-3; TRBD2 agrees at 11 bases. V dropped 7 bases and J dropped 10; count of bases not matched to a gene: 7. Looked up from germline, CDR1 is LGHNT and CDR2 is FRNRAP. CDR3 length equals 13 residues. The CDR3 here is CASENSGGVAQYF. The CDR3 DNA reads as TGTGCTAGTGAAAATAGCGGGGGGGTGGCGCAGTATTTT.

The chain employs TRBV7-9 and TRBJ1-2, with TRBD1 identical over 9 bases. The length of the CDR3 is 15 residues. The V and J ends lost 4 bases and 4 bases, in that order; junction bases with no gene match: 7. The germline CDR1 and CDR2 sequences are SEHNR and FQNEAQ (reference sequence). CDR3 DNA: TGTGCCAGCAGCTATTTGGGACAGGGTTTCTATGGCTACACCTTC. Amino acid sequence: CASSYLGQGFYGYTF. Supplemented by reference TRBV7-9 and TRBJ1-2, the full variable domain reads DTGVSQNPRHKITKRGQNVTFRCDPISEHNRLYWYRQTLGQGPEFLTYFQNEAQLEKSRLLSDRFSAERPKGSFSTLEIQRTEQGDSAMYLCASSYLGQGFYGYTFGSGTRLTVV.

The V gene is TRBV11-3, the J gene TRBJ2-7, with D perhaps being TRBD1 or TRBD2 (5 bases each). Trimming stripped 1 base from V and 5 bases from J, with 15 bases between. The germline CDR1 and CDR2 sequences are SGHNT and YENEEA. The CDR3 totals 15 residues. This chain's CDR3 is CASSLAGQGDDEQYF. The DNA for the CDR3 is TGTGCCAGCAGCTTAGCAGGGCAGGGAGATGACGAGCAGTACTTC.

V and J are TRBV9 and TRBJ2-5; 9 nucleotides align to TRBD2. This CDR3 spans 15 amino acids. Germline V gene sequence: CDR1 SGDLS, CDR2 YYNGEE. V dropped 0 bases and J dropped 4; count of bases not matched to a gene: 4. The CDR3 nucleotides are TGTGCCAGCAGCGTAGTAGCGGGAGTAGGAGAGACCCAGTACTTC. It codes for CASSVVAGVGETQYF.

The genes are TRBV6-1 and TRBJ1-5; D remains ambiguous. Trimming took 6 bases from V and 0 from J, leaving 9 bases between them. The CDR3 runs to 14 residues. Germline CDR1 and CDR2: MNHNS and SASEGT. The CDR3 region has the DNA TGTGCCAGCAGGCTGACCTATAGCAATCAGCCCCAGCATTTT. Amino acids: CASRLTYSNQPQHF.

J is TRBJ1-2 and V is TRBV29-1; 12 bases align to TRBD1. Unmatched junction bases numbered 10, after V lost 0 bases and J lost 8 bases. This CDR3 has 16 amino acids. Germline lookup yields CDR1 SQVTM and CDR2 ANQGSEA. CDR3 bases: TGCAGCGTTGAAGATCGGGACAGGGGGCTGGGAAGGGGCTACACCTTC. It encodes CSVEDRDRGLGRGYTF.

The chain uses TRBV5-1 and TRBJ2-2, with D uncertain. The V end lost 2 bases, the J end lost 6 bases, and 8 bases lay between the germline ends. This CDR3 region has 13 residues. Germline V gives CDR1 SGHRS, CDR2 YFSETQ. The CDR3 DNA follows: TGCGCCAGCAGCTTTTCAGTGCCCGGGGAGCTGTTTTTT. Translating gives CASSFSVPGELFF. The full variable domain, rest sourced from reference TRBV5-1 and TRBJ2-2, is KAGVTQTPRYLIKTRGQQVTLSCSPISGHRSVSWYQQTPGQGLQFLFEYFSETQRNKGNFPGRFSGRQFSNSRSEMNVSTLELGDSALYLCASSFSVPGELFFGEGSRLTVL.

The gene calls are TRBV9 and TRBJ2-1; tentative D call: TRBD1 (6 bases). The germline CDR1 and CDR2 sequences are SGDLS and YYNGEE. Trimming stripped 4 bases from V and 6 bases from J, with 17 bases between. This CDR3 spans 15 amino acids. The CDR3 bases are TGTGCCAGCAGCCTGTTGTTAGGACAGAGCAATGAGCAGTTCTTC. Amino acid sequence: CASSLLLGQSNEQFF. Full variable domain (missing parts from reference TRBV9 and TRBJ2-1): DSGVTQTPKHLITATGQRVTLRCSPRSGDLSVYWYQQSLDQGLQFLIQYYNGEERAKGNILERFSAQQFPDLHSELNLSSLELGDSALYFCASSLLLGQSNEQFFGPGTRLTVL.

The rearrangement uses TRBV6-6 and TRBJ1-1; perhaps TRBD1 as D (6 bases). CDR1 is MNHNY, CDR2 SVGAGI, per germline (reference sequence). The germline V and J ends were trimmed by 6 bases and 12 bases, with 14 bases remaining between them. The length of the CDR3 is 11 residues. The chain's CDR3 is CASSGQIVTFF. The CDR3 DNA follows: TGTGCCAGCAGCGGACAGATTGTAACTTTCTTT.

CDR3 residues: CASSEADYEQYF. The CDR3 DNA is TGTGCCAGCAGTGAGGCGGACTACGAGCAGTACTTC. This sequence joins TRBV2 and TRBJ2-7, with D hard to call. V lost 3 bases to trimming and J lost 3 bases, with 6 bases between them. The CDR3 length is 12 residues. The germline V gene encodes CDR1 SNHLY and CDR2 FYNNEI. The full variable domain, completed using reference TRBV2 and TRBJ2-7, is EPEVTQTPSHQVTQMGQEVILRCVPISNHLYFYWYRQILGQKVEFLVSFYNNEISEKSEIFDDQFSVERPDGSNFTLKIRSTKLEDSAMYFCASSEADYEQYFGPGTRLTVT.

The chain is built from TRBV6-1 and TRBJ1-4; TRBD1 agrees at 11 bases. CDR3 length: 15 residues. From germline, CDR1 is MNHNS and CDR2 SASEGT. V lost 6 bases, J lost 5 bases, and 5 bases stayed unmatched. In nucleotides, the CDR3 is TGTGCCAGCAGCAAGGACAGGGGGCGGAATGAAAAACTGTTTTTT. Residues: CASSKDRGRNEKLFF.

The chain carries TRBV15 and TRBJ1-5; D may be TRBD1 (6 bases). Trimming cost V 4 bases and J 2 bases, with 9 bases left between them. Germline CDR1 reads LNHNV; CDR2 reads YYDKDF (reference sequence). This CDR3 is 14 amino acids long. The CDR3 DNA is TGTGCCACCAGCATGAGGGGGGGCAATCAGCCCCAGCATTTT. Its protein product is CATSMRGGNQPQHF.

J is TRBJ1-2 and V is TRBV6-5, with D tentatively TRBD1 (6 bases). Germline CDR1 MNHEY, CDR2 SVGAGI. The CDR3 extends over 15 amino acids. V was shortened by 6 bases and J by 8 bases, with 22 bases between the two germline ends. CDR3 nucleotide sequence: TGTGCCAGCAGACGGGACTTTGGGGGGGCGAACGGCTACACCTTC. The encoded protein is CASRRDFGGANGYTF.